Listed below are T cell receptor beta chains from one sample, sequenced in a study of cytomegalovirus exposure and HLA in healthy donors. This table comes from immunoSEQ multiplex PCR, and its TCRdb copy is limited to in-frame clones, with some not included. This table holds around 200,000 clones, 75% to 85% found once. Sequenced: PBMCs. These receptors originate from a woman aged 55-75 years in good health and CMV-seropositive. Both conserved end residues are part of each CDR3. A D gene is named only where the DNA matches it firmly. Rows may omit the clone size; those that give it use once, few, many or a size class.

few	TRBJ1-2	TRBV19	NA	TGTGCCAGTAGTGCCTCCGCGGGGGGGGACTATGGCTACACCTTC	CASSASAGGDYGYTF
NA	TRBJ2-1	TRBV28	NA	TGTGCCAGCAGAGCCGTCGAGCAGTTCTTC	CASRAVEQFF
NA	TRBJ2-5	TRBV4-1	TRBD1	TGCGCCAGCAGCCAAGACGATCTTGGGACAGGGTTCAGGGAGACCCAGTACTTC	CASSQDDLGTGFRETQYF
NA	TRBJ2-5	TRBV5-4	TRBD2	TGTGCCAGCAGCTTGCAGAGACTAGCTGGAGAGACCCAGTACTTC	CASSLQRLAGETQYF
NA	TRBJ2-7	TRBV7-9	TRBD2	TGTGCCAGCAGCCCTTGGGTAGCGGGAGGTACCTACGAGCAGTACTTC	CASSPWVAGGTYEQYF
NA	TRBJ1-5	TRBV7-6	NA	TGTGCCAGCAGCTTAGTTCCCGGGGGAAATCAGCCCCAGCATTTT	CASSLVPGGNQPQHF
NA	TRBJ2-7	TRBV6-6	TRBD2	TGTGCCAGCAGTTCGTTTAGCGGGAGTGTTGAGTACTTC	CASSSFSGSVEYF
few	TRBJ1-1	TRBV9	TRBD1	TGTGCCAGCAGCACGGGACAGGGAGACACTGAAGCTTTCTTT	CASSTGQGDTEAFF
NA	TRBJ1-4	TRBV30	NA	TGTGCCTCGAACCGGCAGGGGAATGAAAAACTGTTTTTT	CASNRQGNEKLFF
NA	TRBJ2-3	TRBV5-1	NA	TGCGCCAGCAGCCCCTCCACAGATACGCAGTATTTT	CASSPSTDTQYF
NA	TRBJ2-7	TRBV5-1	TRBD2	TGCGCCAGCAGCTTGGCCGGGACTAGCGGTTTTATCGAGCAGTACTTC	CASSLAGTSGFIEQYF
NA	TRBJ2-1	TRBV5-6	TRBD1	TGTGCCAGCAGCTTGGGGACAGGGGGCCCCTTCTTC	CASSLGTGGPFF
NA	TRBJ1-4	TRBV28	NA	TGTGCCAGCGGCTCCGGGGGGTGGGATGAAAAACTGTTTTTT	CASGSGGWDEKLFF
NA	TRBJ2-3	TRBV5-1	TRBD2	TGCGCCAGCAGCTTCAGGACTAGCGGTAGCACAGATACGCAGTATTTT	CASSFRTSGSTDTQYF
NA	TRBJ1-4	TRBV2	NA	TGTGCCAGCAGTGATCGGGGGGAAAAACTGTTTTTT	CASSDRGEKLFF
NA	TRBJ1-6	TRBV7-9	NA	TGTGCCAGCAGCTTAGCGCGTGATAATTCACCCCTCCACTTT	CASSLARDNSPLHF
NA	TRBJ2-5	TRBV7-8	TRBD2	TGTGCCAGCAGACCCGCCCTAGCGGGGGAGACCCAGTACTTC	CASRPALAGETQYF
NA	TRBJ2-1	TRBV4-2	NA	TGTGCCAGCAGCCCGGGGACGGGGGACTACAATGAGCAGTTCTTC	CASSPGTGDYNEQFF
NA	TRBJ1-2	TRBV19	TRBD1	TGTGCCAGTAGACCGACAGGGGTGGACTATGGCTACACCTTC	CASRPTGVDYGYTF
few	TRBJ2-3	TRBV5-6	TRBD1	TGTGCCAGCAGCTCCACAGGGGTGGATACGCAGTATTTT	CASSSTGVDTQYF
NA	TRBJ2-3	TRBV30	TRBD2	TGTGCCTGGAGTGTAGGTGTAGCGGGTTTCACAGATACGCAGTATTTT	CAWSVGVAGFTDTQYF
NA	TRBJ1-2	TRBV27	NA	TGTGCCAGCAGTTATGCCAGACCGGGACTGGGCTATGGCTACACCTTC	CASSYARPGLGYGYTF
NA	TRBJ2-1	TRBV7-8	TRBD2	TGTGCCAGCAGCCCCCAGGGGGGACTAGCAAGGGGCAATGAGCAGTTCTTC	CASSPQGGLARGNEQFF
NA	TRBJ1-5	TRBV5-1	NA	TGCGCCAGCAGCTTGACGGGGATGAGCAATCAGCCCCAGCATTTT	CASSLTGMSNQPQHF
NA	TRBJ1-2	TRBV6-5	NA	TGTGCCAGCAGTCCTGACGGGAACTATGGCTACACCTTC	CASSPDGNYGYTF
NA	TRBJ1-1	TRBV5-4	TRBD1	TGTGCCAGCAGCTTGACAGGGGCGAACACTGAAGCTTTCTTT	CASSLTGANTEAFF
NA	TRBJ1-5	TRBV28	TRBD1	TGTGCCAGCACTCAGGGGGCCGGTCAGCCCCAGCATTTT	CASTQGAGQPQHF
few	TRBJ2-5	TRBV6-8	TRBD1	TGTGCCAGCAGTTCCGGGACAGGGGAGGACACCCAGTACTTC	CASSSGTGEDTQYF
NA	TRBJ2-5	TRBV19	TRBD2	TGTGCCAGTAGTACGACTAGCTTTCCGACCCAGTACTTC	CASSTTSFPTQYF
NA	TRBJ2-1	TRBV28	NA	TGTGCCAGCAGTTTAAGGGGGGGCGGTGAGCAGTTCTTC	CASSLRGGGEQFF
NA	TRBJ2-3	TRBV29-1	NA	TGCAGCGCGGTAGGAGGAAATACGCAGTATTTT	CSAVGGNTQYF
few	TRBJ1-5	TRBV7-9	NA	TGTTCCAGCAGCTTTGGGGGGGCTGATCAGCCCCAGCATTTT	CSSSFGGADQPQHF
NA	TRBJ2-7	TRBV6-1	TRBD1	TGTGCCAGCAGTGCCCGACAGGGTGTCTCCTACGAGCAGTACTTC	CASSARQGVSYEQYF
NA	TRBJ2-1	TRBV2	NA	TGTGCCAGCAGGGGGGGGGCCCTATACAATGAGCAGTTCTTC	CASRGGALYNEQFF
few	TRBJ1-2	TRBV5-1	NA	TGCGCCAGCAGCACCGGACAACGAGAGGATGGCTACACCTTC	CASSTGQREDGYTF
NA	TRBJ2-7	TRBV5-1	NA	TGCGCCAGCAGCTTGGTGGCCTGGCAAGAGCAGTACTTC	CASSLVAWQEQYF
NA	TRBJ2-1	TRBV19	TRBD2	TGTGCCAGTAGTATGGGACTAGCGGGAGTTGAGCAGTTCTTC	CASSMGLAGVEQFF
few	TRBJ2-1	TRBV7-6	TRBD2	TGTGCCAGCAGCTCCATCAGCGGGGGACACCGAGGCTCCTACAATGAGCAGTTCTTC	CASSSISGGHRGSYNEQFF
few	TRBJ2-6	TRBV11-2	NA	TGTGCCAGCAGCTGGGGCCTGAGGTCTGGGGCCAACGTCCTGACTTTC	CASSWGLRSGANVLTF
NA	TRBJ2-5	TRBV28	TRBD2	TGTGCCAGCAGTTCAGCGGGGACTGGCCTTAAGACCCAGTACTTC	CASSSAGTGLKTQYF
few	TRBJ1-1	TRBV2	NA	TGTGCCAGCATGCAGGAGACAGTTAACACTGAAGCTTTCTTT	CASMQETVNTEAFF
few	TRBJ1-5	TRBV27	NA	TGTGCCAGCAGTCGAGACAATCAGCCCCAGCATTTT	CASSRDNQPQHF
once	TRBJ2-7	TRBV12-2	NA	TGTGCAAGTCGCTTAGTGAGGTCGGGACAGGGCTTCTACGAGCAGTACTTC	CASRLVRSGQGFYEQYF
NA	TRBJ1-6	TRBV5-6	NA	TGTGCCAGCAGCTTGGCTTTGAGGGAATCACCCCTCCACTTT	CASSLALRESPLHF
NA	TRBJ2-3	TRBV27	TRBD2	TGTGCCAGCAGCCCAACAGCGGCGGGGGGGCGAATCCGAGATACGCAGTATTTT	CASSPTAAGGRIRDTQYF
NA	TRBJ2-6	TRBV27	TRBD2	TGTGCCACCTCCCGGGGAGGGGCCAACGGCCTGACTTTC	CATSRGGANGLTF
NA	TRBJ2-3	TRBV5-1	TRBD1	TGCGCCAGCAGCGCCCCCGGGACAGGGGGGGCAGATACGCAGTATTTT	CASSAPGTGGADTQYF
NA	TRBJ1-5	TRBV7-2	NA	TGTGCCAGCAGCCGGGGGGGTTCACAGCCCCAGCATTTT	CASSRGGSQPQHF
NA	TRBJ2-3	TRBV7-9	NA	TGTGCCAGCAGGGCGGCAGGGTATACAGATACGCAGTATTTT	CASRAAGYTDTQYF
NA	TRBJ1-4	TRBV28	NA	TGTGCCACCTACAGCCAGGACAGTGAAAAACTGTTTTTT	CATYSQDSEKLFF
few	TRBJ2-7	TRBV5-6	NA	TGTGCCAGCAGCTTGGCCAACTCCCCATACGAGCAGTACTTC	CASSLANSPYEQYF
once	TRBJ2-3	TRBV5-8	NA	TGTGCCAGCAGCGCCCGTGGTTCGGGCACAGATACGCAGTATTTT	CASSARGSGTDTQYF
NA	TRBJ1-2	TRBV6-6	TRBD1	TGTGCCAGCAGTACCGGGACAGGGTTATCTCATGGCTACACCTTC	CASSTGTGLSHGYTF